The present entry profiles one T cell receptor beta chain with its context. Its antigen remains unknown. This sample was included in a study of CXCR3-negative and CXCR3-positive naive CD8 T cells. General study points: No difference in surface CD5 was seen between naive subsets, and TCR strength was inferred from TRB CDR3 properties.

The method, 5' RACE with UMI labels, was used to prepare the TRB cDNA libraries. TCRdb re-called the 5' RACE reads and catalogs CDR3 proteins one per entry, DNA excluded. This table lists about 40,000 distinct CDR3 sequences. Sample: memory CD8+ T cells from blood. The TCR sequence derives from a human donor in good health. Some clones in this sample may be carry-over from other donors' samples.

The CDR3 reads CASSQDMTVMNTEAFF. This rearrangement joins TRBV4-3 to TRBJ1-1. Per germline, CDR1 LGHNA and CDR2 YSLEER. CDR3 length: 16 residues.